This T cell receptor (beta chain) is from a study of blood T cell repertoires in COVID-19. The method was immunoSEQ multiplex PCR; TCRdb's version includes in-frame clones alone and lacks a portion of them. The sample contains more than 95,000 clones, around four fifths of which appear only once. This clone was counted once. Per the germline V gene, CDR1 is SEHNR and CDR2 is FQNEAQ (reference sequence). This CDR3 has 15 amino acids. The V and J ends lost 2 bases and 4 bases respectively, with 14 bases between them. The sequencing sample was made of peripheral blood. The sequence derives from a man between 60 and 75 years old with acute or convalescent COVID-19. This chain links TRBV7-9 with TRBJ1-2; a possible D gene is TRBD1 (5 bases). Here the CDR3 DNA reads TGTGCCAGCAGCTTACTCCAGACAGCCTTCTATGGCTACACCTTC. This encodes CASSLLQTAFYGYTF.